The entry that follows covers one T cell receptor (beta chain) sequence. The target of this receptor is not known. No much larger clone exists at a distance of one base, and base qualities are not known. Clipping removes 0 bases from V and 5 bases from J, with 6 as the unmatched junction base count. Reading the germline V gene gives CDR1 SGHTS and CDR2 YDEGEE. From the cysteine through the phenylalanine, the CDR3 covers 15 amino acids. Kept here is only the CDR3 DNA, which spans 45 bases and is read in frame from base 1. This sample stems from a study of Ad26.COV2.S vaccination and SARS-CoV-2 variants (dated by TCRdb to the early 2020s). As for the study more broadly: Vaccine-arm donors came from COV1001, a multicentre, randomized, double-blind, placebo-controlled phase I-IIa trial of Ad26.COV2.S in healthy adults. Ad26.COV2.S was given intramuscularly at 5x10^10 or 1x10^11 viral particles, as a single shot or as two shots 56 days apart. TCRbeta repertoire sequencing was used to assess the specificity and breadth of SARS-CoV-2-reactive T cell receptors after Ad26.COV2.S vaccination. The TCR-sequenced set comprised about 32 samples: some 19 Ad26.COV2.S vaccine recipients, 5 placebo recipients and 8 SARS-CoV-2 convalescent individuals. Trial participants were randomized into five groups of five: low-dose or high-dose Ad26.COV2.S given once or twice, or placebo on both occasions. Blinding of investigators to trial group allocation was maintained during experiments and outcome assessment. What the work shows at the level of the full study, not this receptor alone: Compared with placebo recipients, Ad26.COV2.S recipients showed higher spike-specific TCR breadth (P = 0.0014). The study was not powered to compare responses between vaccine doses or regimens. Non-spike TCR breadth was comparable between vaccine and placebo recipients, consistent with the vaccine containing only spike. The authors noted that total T cell responses may have been underestimated by the TCR breadth and depth analyses. Substantial breadth of spike-specific CD8+ and CD4+ T cell responses was reported after vaccination.

The immunoSEQ Assay was used to sequence TCRbeta CDR3 regions. After extraction, genomic DNA underwent amplification by bias-controlled multiplex PCR, followed by high-throughput sequencing. The paper's data handling went like this. Collapsing and filtering of sequences were performed to quantify the absolute abundance of each unique TCRbeta CDR3 region. T cell fraction was estimated by normalizing TCRbeta template counts to usable DNA, with usable DNA measured through amplification of reference genes found in all nucleated cells. Repertoire TCRs were annotated as SARS-CoV-2-specific when V gene, CDR3 amino acid sequence and J gene were exactly matched to a known reactive TCR set. MIRA supplied the reference SARS-CoV-2 TCR set, which was filtered for enrichment in COVID-19-positive ImmuneCODE repertoires so that public or cross-reactive TCRs were removed. Based on the MIRA antigens, annotated TCRs were further analysed at the level of specific ORF or position within ORF. Breadth was defined as the number of annotated unique rearrangements divided by the total number of unique productive rearrangements, and depth was defined as the summed frequency of the annotated unique rearrangements. Two-sided Wilcoxon rank-sum tests were used to compare TCR breadth between groups. This is the immuneACCESS table as TCRdb keeps it, with only in-frame sequences that have V and J called. A part of the clones is gone; compared with another copy, unresolved V genes explain less than half, and the rest is unexplained. The V and J calls and clone size were taken over from that table, and D and trimming were inferred from the DNA. This sample comprises about 480,000 clones, roughly nine tenths of them detected only once. In total, the top ten clones hold roughly 13% of the sample.

The sample's treatment or condition label, decoded: some 20 received Ad26.COV2.S at low or high dose, single or two shots; several received placebo; per-sample allocation not given. Repertoires of vaccine and placebo recipients were sequenced from samples taken on day 63 after the first injection. Cohort 1b enrolled about two dozen adults aged 18-55 years at a single site in Boston, USA, between 29 July and 7 August 2020. As a vaccine, Ad26.COV2.S was a replication-incompetent adenovirus type 26 vector that expressed a prefusion-stabilized SARS-CoV-2 spike protein derived from the original Wuhan strain.

The sequence derives from a person aged 18 to 59 who received the Ad26.COV2.S COVID-19 vaccine or a placebo. The V gene is TRBV5-8 and the J gene is TRBJ1-1; TRBD1 matches 8 bases in the middle. The sample in question was peripheral blood, obtained in a trial of Ad26.COV2.S vaccine versus placebo. The nucleotides are TGTGCCAGCAGCTTGGCTGGCAGGGGGCGGACTGAAGCTTTCTTT. Translated, this gives CASSLAGRGRTEAFF.